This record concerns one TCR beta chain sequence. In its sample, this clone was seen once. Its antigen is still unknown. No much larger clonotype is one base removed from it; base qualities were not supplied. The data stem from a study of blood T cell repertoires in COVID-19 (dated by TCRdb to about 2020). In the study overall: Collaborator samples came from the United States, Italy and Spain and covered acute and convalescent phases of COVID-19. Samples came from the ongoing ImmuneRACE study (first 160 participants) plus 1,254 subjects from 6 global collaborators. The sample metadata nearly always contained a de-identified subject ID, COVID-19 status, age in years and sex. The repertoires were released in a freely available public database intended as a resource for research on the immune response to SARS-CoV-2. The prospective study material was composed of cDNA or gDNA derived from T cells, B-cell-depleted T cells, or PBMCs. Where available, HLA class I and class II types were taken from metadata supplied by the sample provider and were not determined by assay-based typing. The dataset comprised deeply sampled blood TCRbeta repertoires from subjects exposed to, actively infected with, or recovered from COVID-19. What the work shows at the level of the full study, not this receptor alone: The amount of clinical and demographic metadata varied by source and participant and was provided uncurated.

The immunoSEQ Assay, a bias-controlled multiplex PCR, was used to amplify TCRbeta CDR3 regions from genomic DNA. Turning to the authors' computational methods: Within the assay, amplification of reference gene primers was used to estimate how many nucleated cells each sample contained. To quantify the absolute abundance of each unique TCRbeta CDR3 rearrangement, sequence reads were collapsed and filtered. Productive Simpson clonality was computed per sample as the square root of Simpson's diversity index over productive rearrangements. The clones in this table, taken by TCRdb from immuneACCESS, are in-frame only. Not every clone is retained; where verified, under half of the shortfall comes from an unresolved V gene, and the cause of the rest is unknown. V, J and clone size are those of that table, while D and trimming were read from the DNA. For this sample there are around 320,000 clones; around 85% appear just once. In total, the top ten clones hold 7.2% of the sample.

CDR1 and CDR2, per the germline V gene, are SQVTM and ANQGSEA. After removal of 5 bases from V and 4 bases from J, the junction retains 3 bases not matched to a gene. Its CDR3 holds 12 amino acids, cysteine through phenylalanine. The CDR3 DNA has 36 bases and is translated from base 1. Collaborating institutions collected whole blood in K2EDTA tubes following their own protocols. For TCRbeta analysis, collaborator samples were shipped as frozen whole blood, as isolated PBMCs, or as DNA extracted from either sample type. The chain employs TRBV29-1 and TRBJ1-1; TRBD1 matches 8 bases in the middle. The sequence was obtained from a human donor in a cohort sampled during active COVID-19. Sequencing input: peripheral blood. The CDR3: CSVSQGVTEAFF. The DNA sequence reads TGCAGCGTTTCACAGGGGGTCACTGAAGCTTTCTTT.